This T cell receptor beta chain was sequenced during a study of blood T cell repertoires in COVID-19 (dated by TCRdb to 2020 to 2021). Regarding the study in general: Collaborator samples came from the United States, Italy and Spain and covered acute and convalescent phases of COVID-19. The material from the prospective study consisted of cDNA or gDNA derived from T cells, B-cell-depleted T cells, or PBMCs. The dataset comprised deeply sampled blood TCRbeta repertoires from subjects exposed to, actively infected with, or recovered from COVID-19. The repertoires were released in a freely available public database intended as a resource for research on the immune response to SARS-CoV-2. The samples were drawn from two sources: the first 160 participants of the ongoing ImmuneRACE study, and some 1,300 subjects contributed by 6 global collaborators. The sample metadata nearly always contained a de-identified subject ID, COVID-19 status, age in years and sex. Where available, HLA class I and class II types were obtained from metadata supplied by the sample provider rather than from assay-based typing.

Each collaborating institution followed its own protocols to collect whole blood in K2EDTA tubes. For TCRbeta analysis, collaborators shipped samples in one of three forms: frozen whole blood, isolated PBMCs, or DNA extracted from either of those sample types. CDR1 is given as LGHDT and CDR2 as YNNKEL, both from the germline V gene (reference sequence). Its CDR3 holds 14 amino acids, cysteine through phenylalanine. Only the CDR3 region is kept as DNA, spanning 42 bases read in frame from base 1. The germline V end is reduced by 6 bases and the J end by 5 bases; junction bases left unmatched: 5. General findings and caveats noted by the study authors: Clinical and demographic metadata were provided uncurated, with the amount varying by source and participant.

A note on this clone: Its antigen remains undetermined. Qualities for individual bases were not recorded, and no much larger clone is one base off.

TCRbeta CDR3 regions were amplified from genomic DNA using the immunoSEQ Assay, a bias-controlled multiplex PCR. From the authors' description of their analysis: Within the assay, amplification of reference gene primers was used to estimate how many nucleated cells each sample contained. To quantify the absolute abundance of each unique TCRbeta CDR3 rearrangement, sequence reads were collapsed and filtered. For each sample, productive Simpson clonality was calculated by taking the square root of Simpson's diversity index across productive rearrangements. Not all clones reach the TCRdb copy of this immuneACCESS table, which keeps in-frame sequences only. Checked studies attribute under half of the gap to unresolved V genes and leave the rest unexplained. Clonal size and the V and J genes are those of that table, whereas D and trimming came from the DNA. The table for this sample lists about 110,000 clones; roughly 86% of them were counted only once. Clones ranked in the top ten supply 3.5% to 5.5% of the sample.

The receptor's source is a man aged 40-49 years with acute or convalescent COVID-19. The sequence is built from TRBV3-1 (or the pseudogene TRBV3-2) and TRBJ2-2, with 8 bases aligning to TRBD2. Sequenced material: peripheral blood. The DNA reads TGTGCCAGCAGATTGGGCGGGAGGACCGGGGAGCTGTTTTTT. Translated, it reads CASRLGGRTGELFF.